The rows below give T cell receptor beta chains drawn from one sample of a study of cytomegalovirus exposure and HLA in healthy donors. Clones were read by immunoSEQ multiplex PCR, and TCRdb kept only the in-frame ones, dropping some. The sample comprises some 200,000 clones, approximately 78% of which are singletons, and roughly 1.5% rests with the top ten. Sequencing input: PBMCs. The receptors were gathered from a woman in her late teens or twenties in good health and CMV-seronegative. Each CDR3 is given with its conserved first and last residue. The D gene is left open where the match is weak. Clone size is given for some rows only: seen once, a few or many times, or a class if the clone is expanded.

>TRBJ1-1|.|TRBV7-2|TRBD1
TGTGCCAGCAGCTGGCCCGGACAGGGGCAGAACACTGAAGCTTTCTTT
CASSWPGQGQNTEAFF
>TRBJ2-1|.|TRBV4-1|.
TGCGCCAGCAGCCAAGAGAATAATGTTGGAGGGATTGAGCAGTTCTTC
CASSQENNVGGIEQFF
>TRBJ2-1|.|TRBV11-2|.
TGTGCCAGCAGCCCCACTGGGGGGACTCCTTCCTACAATGAGCAGTTCTTC
CASSPTGGTPSYNEQFF
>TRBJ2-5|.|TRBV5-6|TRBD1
TGTGCCAGCAGCCGTCAGGGGACAGGGGGTGGGGAGACCCAGTACTTC
CASSRQGTGGGETQYF
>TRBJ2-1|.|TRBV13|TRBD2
TGTGCCAGCAGCCGCCGAAGGCGGGAGGGCCCCGATTACAATGAGCAGTTCTTC
CASSRRRREGPDYNEQFF
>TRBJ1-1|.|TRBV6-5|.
TGTGCCAGCAGTTACAGGGGCACTGCTTTCTTT
CASSYRGTAFF
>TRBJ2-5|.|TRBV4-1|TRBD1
TGCGCCAGCAGCCAGAGGACAGGGGCGGAGACCCAGTACTTC
CASSQRTGAETQYF
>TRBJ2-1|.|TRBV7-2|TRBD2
TGTGCCAGCAGCCGGACTAGCGACTCCTACAATGAGCAGTTCTTC
CASSRTSDSYNEQFF
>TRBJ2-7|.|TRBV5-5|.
TGTGCCAGCAGCGAAGGGACAGGACTAGATGAGCAGTACTTC
CASSEGTGLDEQYF
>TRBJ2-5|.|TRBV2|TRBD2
TGTGCCAGCAGCAGACAGCGGGAGGGCCCCGGGTACTTC
CASSRQREGPGYF
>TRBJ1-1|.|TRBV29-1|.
TGCAGCGTTCAAACGACAGGGAACACTGAAGCTTTCTTT
CSVQTTGNTEAFF
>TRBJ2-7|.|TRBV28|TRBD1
TGTGCCAGCAGTTCTACGACAGGGGTCCCGGCTAGCTTCCTCGAGCAGTACTTC
CASSSTTGVPASFLEQYF
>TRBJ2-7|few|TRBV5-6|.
TGTGCCAGCAGCTGGGAGGAGGAGCAGTACTTC
CASSWEEEQYF
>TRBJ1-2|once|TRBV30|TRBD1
TGTGCCTGGAACTTACCGGGACAGGGAGCCATCGGCTACACCTTC
CAWNLPGQGAIGYTF
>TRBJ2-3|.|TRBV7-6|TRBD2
TGTGCCAGCAGCAGGACTAGCACGGGGGGGGGAGATACGCAGTATTTT
CASSRTSTGGGDTQYF
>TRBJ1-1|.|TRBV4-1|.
TGCGCCAGCAGCCAAGCCTACAGGGAAGCTTTCTTT
CASSQAYREAFF
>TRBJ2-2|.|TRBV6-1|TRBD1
TGTGCCAGCAGTGAAAGGACAGGGAACGGGGAGCTGTTTTTT
CASSERTGNGELFF
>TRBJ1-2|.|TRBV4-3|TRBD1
TGCGCCAGCAGCCAAGATCGGAGGGGGCGAAGTGGCTACACCTTC
CASSQDRRGRSGYTF
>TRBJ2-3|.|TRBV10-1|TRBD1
TGCGCCAGCAGTCAGGGGGTCTCGGGCACAGATACGCAGTATTTT
CASSQGVSGTDTQYF
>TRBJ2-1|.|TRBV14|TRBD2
TGTGCCGGCAGCCAAGATCGACTAGCGGGAGAAGTGCAGTTCTTC
CAGSQDRLAGEVQFF
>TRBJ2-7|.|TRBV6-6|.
TGTGCCAGCAGTCCAGGGGAGAGGGGCTACGAGCAGTACTTC
CASSPGERGYEQYF
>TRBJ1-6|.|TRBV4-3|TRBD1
TGCGCCAGCAGCCGGGATAACAGGGGGCAGGGTTCACCCCTCCACTTT
CASSRDNRGQGSPLHF
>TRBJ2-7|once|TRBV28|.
TGTGCCAGTATCCAGGGTTACGAGCAGTACTTC
CASIQGYEQYF
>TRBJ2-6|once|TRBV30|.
TGTGCCTGGGACGGGTCTGGGGCCAACGTCCTGACTTTC
CAWDGSGANVLTF
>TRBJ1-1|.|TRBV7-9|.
TGTGCCAGCAGCTTCGGAGCTATGGACACTGAAGCTTTCTTT
CASSFGAMDTEAFF
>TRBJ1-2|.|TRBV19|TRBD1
TGTGCCAGTAGTCCCCGACAGGGGTCGGGTGGCTACACCTTC
CASSPRQGSGGYTF
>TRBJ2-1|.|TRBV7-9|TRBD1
TGTGCCAGCAGCCCCCTGGGACAGGAGCAGTTCTTC
CASSPLGQEQFF
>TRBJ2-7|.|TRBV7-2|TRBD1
TGTGCCAGCAGCCCCCGGACAGGGACCTTGGACGAGCAGTACTTC
CASSPRTGTLDEQYF